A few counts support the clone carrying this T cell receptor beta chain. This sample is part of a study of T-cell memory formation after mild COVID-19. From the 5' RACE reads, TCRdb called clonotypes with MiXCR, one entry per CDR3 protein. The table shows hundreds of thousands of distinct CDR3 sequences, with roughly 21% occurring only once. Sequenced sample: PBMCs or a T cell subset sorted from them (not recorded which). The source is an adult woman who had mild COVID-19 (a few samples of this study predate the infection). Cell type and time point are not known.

Here the CDR3 reads CATRDTTGQETQYF. The CDR3 coding sequence is TGTGCCACCAGGGACACGACAGGACAAGAGACCCAGTACTTC. This rearrangement joins TRBV15 to TRBJ2-5; D is perhaps TRBD1 (6 bases). The CDR3 has 14 amino acids. Trimming left V 6 bases short and J 2 bases short, with 13 bases between. Germline V gene lookup returns CDR1 LNHNV and CDR2 YYDKDF (reference sequence).